These T cell receptor beta chains were read from a single sample in a study of blood T cells in healthy people across ages. Each CDR3 protein is one row after TCRdb ran MiXCR on the 5' RACE reads. The data contain 1,100,000 or so distinct CDR3 sequences, 45% of them singletons. Sequencing was performed on blood. These receptors were collected from a woman aged 55-75 years in good health. The CDR3 runs from the conserved cysteine through the conserved F or W. A D gene is named only where the DNA matches it firmly. Where a row states a size, it is once, few, many or the class of an expanded clone; other rows omit it.

TRBV5-5,few,12,TRBJ2-7,-,TGTGCCAGCAGCCCCGCGGTCCACGAGCAGTACTTC,CASSPAVHEQYF
TRBV4-2,-,13,TRBJ2-1,-,TGTGCCAGCAGCCAAGATAGAGGCTTTGAGCAGTTCTTC,CASSQDRGFEQFF
TRBV6-1,-,14,TRBJ2-7,TRBD1,TGTGCCAGCAGTGCGGGCAGGGGGCCCTACGAGCAGTACTTC,CASSAGRGPYEQYF
TRBV29-1,-,12,TRBJ2-7,TRBD1,TGCAGCGTTGAAGGGACAGGGCCCGAGCAGTACTTC,CSVEGTGPEQYF
TRBV29-1,-,14,TRBJ2-2,-,TGCAGCATCTTACCGGGTCCTAGAACCGGGGAGCTGTTTTTT,CSILPGPRTGELFF
TRBV27,-,13,TRBJ2-7,-,TGTGCCAGCAGCCGACCCGACGGCTACGAGCAGTACTTC,CASSRPDGYEQYF
TRBV5-1,-,18,TRBJ1-6,-,TGCGCCAGCAGCTTCTCGCAAGGCGACGGGCTGGAGTATTCACCCCTCCACTTT,CASSFSQGDGLEYSPLHF
TRBV12-3/TRBV12-4,-,15,TRBJ2-2,-,TGTGCCAGCAGTTTCCCAACAGGGGGGGCCGGGGAGCTGTTTTTT,CASSFPTGGAGELFF
TRBV28,-,17,TRBJ2-4,-,TGTGCCAGCAGTTTAGGCCCGGGTGGGCCGGCCAAAAACATTCAGTACTTC,CASSLGPGGPAKNIQYF
TRBV20-1,few,15,TRBJ2-1,TRBD2,TGCAGTGCTAGTGATGCGGGAGCCGCCTACAATGAGCAGTTCTTC,CSASDAGAAYNEQFF
TRBV2,few,14,TRBJ2-3,-,TGTGCCATCCCACCACTAGTAGGCGCAGATACGCAGTATTTT,CAIPPLVGADTQYF
TRBV5-1,-,15,TRBJ2-5,-,TGCGCCAGCAGCCCGAGGAGGCTGGTGCAAGAGACCCAGTACTTC,CASSPRRLVQETQYF
TRBV10-3,once,11,TRBJ2-4,-,TGTGCCACCGTCAACTGGGGCATTCAGTACTTC,CATVNWGIQYF
TRBV20-1,-,13,TRBJ2-5,TRBD1,TGCAGTGCTAGAGGTGGGACAGACTGGAAGGAGTACTTC,CSARGGTDWKEYF
TRBV12-5,few,15,TRBJ1-6,TRBD1,TGTGCTAGTGGTTCCCGGGACAGGTATAATTCACCCCTCCACTTT,CASGSRDRYNSPLHF
TRBV6-1,-,16,TRBJ2-1,-,TGTGCCAGCAGTTCCCGGATCCCGGGCTCCTACAATGAGCAGTTCTTC,CASSSRIPGSYNEQFF
TRBV5-1,-,14,TRBJ2-3,TRBD2,TGCGCCAGCAGCGTGACCGGGAGGGCAGATACGCAGTATTTT,CASSVTGRADTQYF
TRBV7-9,-,11,TRBJ2-7,-,TGTGCCAGCACGGGCATTCACGAGCAGTACTTC,CASTGIHEQYF
TRBV20-1,-,14,TRBJ2-4,-,TGCAGTGCTAGAGATGAGGACAACCCAAACATTCAGTACTTC,CSARDEDNPNIQYF
TRBV20-1,-,16,TRBJ2-1,TRBD2,TGCAGTGCTAGACCCAGGACTAGCGGAATCTACAATGAGCAGTTCTTC,CSARPRTSGIYNEQFF
TRBV20-1,-,16,TRBJ2-3,TRBD2,TGCAGTGCCCGGGGACTAGCGGAAACGCTCACAGATACGCAGTATTTT,CSARGLAETLTDTQYF
TRBV11-2,many,15,TRBJ2-7,-,TGTGCCAGCAGCTTAAGTTCATCAAGCTCCTACGAGCAGTACTTC,CASSLSSSSSYEQYF
TRBV7-9,-,14,TRBJ2-5,-,TGTGCCAGCAGCTTATTCACAGCACAAGAGACTCGGTACTTC,CASSLFTAQETRYF
TRBV28,few,12,TRBJ1-6,TRBD1,TGTGCGACGACAGGGGAGGGTTCACCCCTCCACTTT,CATTGEGSPLHF
TRBV7-2,-,13,TRBJ1-2,-,TGTGCCAGCAGCTTTACAGGGCCCTATGGCTACACCTTC,CASSFTGPYGYTF
TRBV29-1,-,15,TRBJ1-4,-,TGCAGCGTTGAAGATGGGGCCGGCCTTAATGAAAAACTGTTTTTT,CSVEDGAGLNEKLFF
TRBV5-1,few,11,TRBJ1-1,-,TGCGCCAGCAGCTCGGACGTAGAAGCTTTCTTT,CASSSDVEAFF